This T cell receptor (beta chain) was found in a study of T cell repertoires in cytomegalovirus infection. Background on the study: Used in the study were CMV epitopes, some recently identified and HLA-C-restricted, others well-studied and HLA-B-restricted. Public TCR beta signatures marked donors with CMV infection and the matching HLA.

Overall study results and limits: Individuals carrying CMV plus the relevant HLA were identified by cumulative frequency of public TCR beta families. Ex vivo responses were dominated by HLA-C-restricted CMV-specific TCR beta clonotypes.

For this clonotype: Its antigen remains unidentified.

J gave up 10 bases and V 6 bases, and 11 bases lay outside the gene matches. CDR1 SGHTA and CDR2 FQGNSA come from the germline V gene. The CDR3 runs 13 residues. MiXCR was run by TCRdb on the reads, yielding one entry per CDR3 protein. The sample lists some 700,000 distinct CDR3 sequences, approximately 33% seen once, with 15% to 20% in the top ten. The rearrangement joins TRBV7-2 to TRBJ1-2; 7 bases map to TRBD1. The sequence derives from a human donor in good health (CMV status not recorded). Some clones in this sample may be carry-over from other donors' samples. Sequencing used cultured PBMCs, obtained from culture after CMV antigen stimulation. CDR3 in amino acids: CASRGQAGGAYTF. As DNA, the CDR3 is TGTGCCAGCAGAGGACAGGCTGGTGGTGCCTACACCTTC.